Only a few counts were recorded for the clone carrying this T cell receptor beta chain. As yet, its antigen is unknown. From germline, CDR1 is LNHDA and CDR2 SQIVND (reference sequence). The CDR3 covers 14 residues. Germline trimming cut 5 bases from V and 9 bases from J; bases unmatched to any gene: 6. These data originate in a study of T cells in localized non-small cell lung cancer. Overall study results and limits: Of the tissues analyzed, uninvolved adjacent lung showed maximal T cell clonality, greater than tumor. Researchers found a median around 57 of the top 100 tumor clones in adjacent lung. Heterogeneity within the tumor remains possible, as just one region underwent sequencing.

This table comes from immunoSEQ multiplex PCR, and its TCRdb copy is limited to in-frame clones, with some not included. The data hold about 11,000 clones, with approximately 81% observed a single time. The source material was peripheral blood, sampled before any cancer treatment. The chain has TRBV19 and TRBJ2-1, with TRBD1 identical over 11 bases. This clonotype was obtained from a male donor aged 60 or over with stage I lung adenocarcinoma. The CDR3 region has the DNA TGTGCCAGTAGTTTCGGACAGGGGGCAGGTGAGCAGTTCTTC. It is translated as CASSFGQGAGEQFF.